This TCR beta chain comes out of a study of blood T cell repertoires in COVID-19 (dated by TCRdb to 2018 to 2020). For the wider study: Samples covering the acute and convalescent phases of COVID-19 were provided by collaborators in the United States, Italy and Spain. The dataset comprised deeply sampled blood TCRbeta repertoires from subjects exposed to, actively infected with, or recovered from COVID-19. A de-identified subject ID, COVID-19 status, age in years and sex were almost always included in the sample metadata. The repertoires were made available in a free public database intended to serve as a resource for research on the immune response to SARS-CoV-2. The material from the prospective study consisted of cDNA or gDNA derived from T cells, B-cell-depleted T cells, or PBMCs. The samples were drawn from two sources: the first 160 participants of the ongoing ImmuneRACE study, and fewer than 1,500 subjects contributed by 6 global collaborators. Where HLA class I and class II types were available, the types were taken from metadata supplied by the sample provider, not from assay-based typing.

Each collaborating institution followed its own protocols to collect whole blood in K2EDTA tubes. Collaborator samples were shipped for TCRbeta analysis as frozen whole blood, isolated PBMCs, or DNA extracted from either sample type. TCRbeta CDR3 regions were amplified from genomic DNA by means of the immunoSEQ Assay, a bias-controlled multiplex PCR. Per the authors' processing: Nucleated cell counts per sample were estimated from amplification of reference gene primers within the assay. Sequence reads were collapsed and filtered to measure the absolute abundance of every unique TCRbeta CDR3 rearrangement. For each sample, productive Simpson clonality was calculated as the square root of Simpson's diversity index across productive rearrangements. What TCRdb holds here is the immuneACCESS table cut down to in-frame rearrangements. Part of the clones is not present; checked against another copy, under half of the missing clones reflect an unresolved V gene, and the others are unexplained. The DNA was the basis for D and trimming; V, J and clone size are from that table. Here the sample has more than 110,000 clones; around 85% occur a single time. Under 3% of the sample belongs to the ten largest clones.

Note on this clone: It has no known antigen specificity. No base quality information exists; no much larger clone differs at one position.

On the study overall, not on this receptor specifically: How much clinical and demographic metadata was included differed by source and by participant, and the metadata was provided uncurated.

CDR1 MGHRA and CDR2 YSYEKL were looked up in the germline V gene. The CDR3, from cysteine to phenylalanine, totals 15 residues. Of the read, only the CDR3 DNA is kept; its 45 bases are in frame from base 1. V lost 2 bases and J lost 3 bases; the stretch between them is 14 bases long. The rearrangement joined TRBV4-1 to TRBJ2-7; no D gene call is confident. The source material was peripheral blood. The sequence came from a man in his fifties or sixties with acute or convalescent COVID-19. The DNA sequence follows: TGCGCCAGCAGCCAATGGAGAGACTCATTCTACGAGCAGTACTTC. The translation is CASSQWRDSFYEQYF.